Many counts were recorded for the clone carrying this T cell receptor beta chain. What it recognizes is unknown. These data originate in a study of CD8 T cells in ankylosing spondylitis. Via MiXCR, TCRdb re-called the 5' RACE reads, giving one row per CDR3 protein. The table records 300,000 to 400,000 distinct CDR3 sequences, roughly 11% of them present only once. Study-wide findings and caveats: Blood of patients with ankylosing spondylitis appeared to be characterized by a TCR beta motif of roughly eight highly homologous variants. Reports of some motif variants in reactive arthritis synovial fluid and blood predate this one. CD8+ cells made up the disease-linked clones, which were relatively rare in peripheral blood. Matched ankylosing spondylitis synovial fluid reportedly showed significant enrichment of disease-linked clones.

This CDR3 is 14 amino acids long. From germline, CDR1 is SGHRS and CDR2 YFSETQ. The germline V and J ends were trimmed by 0 bases and 2 bases, with 9 bases remaining between them. The source is a female donor with ankylosing spondylitis or in good health (not recorded which). The J gene is TRBJ2-7, the V gene TRBV5-1; D gene uncertain. Sequencing was done on a sample of blood, either unsorted or a sorted T cell fraction (not recorded which). The CDR3, as DNA: TGCGCCAGCAGCTTGGAGACGGGTGCCTACGAGCAGTACTTC. Translated: CASSLETGAYEQYF.